This section outlines one T cell receptor beta chain sequence together with its context. The antigen is undetermined. The data stem from a study of shared clonotypes between healthy human individuals. Findings and limits, study-wide: The represented genetic and exposure-history diversity was limited by the small number of donors. Richness estimates generally favored naive over memory subsets.

V was pared by 0 bases and J by 8 bases, with 16 bases between. This CDR3 region has 15 residues. Per germline, CDR1 MNHEY and CDR2 SVGAGI. Repertoires were generated with immunoSEQ multiplex PCR, while TCRdb's copy carries only in-frame clones and drops some. The sample records 550,000 to 700,000 clones, around 73% being singletons. The sequence was obtained from a woman under 40 in good health. Sequencing was carried out using memory CD4+ T cells sorted from blood. The subset is: CD45RA-negative fraction. The rearrangement joins TRBV6-5 to TRBJ1-2; D unclear. The CDR3 region is CASSYSMESYGGYTF. The CDR3 DNA follows: TGTGCCAGCAGTTACTCGATGGAGAGCTATGGGGGCTACACCTTC.